The next 11 T cell receptor beta chains were all read from a single sample in a study of cytomegalovirus exposure and HLA in healthy donors (dated by TCRdb to the late 2010s). The method was the immunoSEQ multiplex PCR assay. For the multiplex PCR, a mixture combining 60 forward primers for TCR Vbeta segments and 13 reverse primers for TCR Jbeta segments was used. Held by TCRdb, this immuneACCESS table contains in-frame sequences only and omits some clones. Under half of the omission traces to an unresolved V gene where checked; the cause of the rest is unknown. This sample has approximately 100,000 clones in its table, and about 78% of those were observed once. Roughly 12% of the sample belongs to the ten largest clones. Sequencing was carried out using PBMCs. These receptors all stem from a woman in her thirties or forties in good health and CMV-seropositive.

V usage is TRBV6-1 and J usage is TRBJ2-5, with TRBD1 identical over 7 bases. J was trimmed by 4 bases and V by 6 bases; bases with no gene match: 8. Germline V CDR1 and CDR2: MNHNS, SASEGT. The length of the CDR3 is 14 residues. The CDR3 reads CASRAPTGPETQYF. DNA of the CDR3: TGTGCCAGCAGGGCCCCGACAGGGCCAGAGACCCAGTACTTC.

V gene TRBV27 combines with J gene TRBJ1-5, with TRBD1 matching over 12 bases. Trimming removed 10 bases from V and 5 bases from J; junction bases left unmatched: 12. This CDR3 region has 16 residues. CDR1 and CDR2 from the germline V gene are MNHEY and SMNVEV (reference sequence). CDR3 amino acids: CATKGQGANFYQPQHF. CDR3 nucleotides: TGTGCCACCAAGGGACAGGGGGCAAATTTTTATCAGCCCCAGCATTTT.

The gene calls are TRBV30 and TRBJ1-5; TRBD1 agrees at 7 bases. This CDR3 has 13 amino acids. Germline V CDR1 and CDR2: GTSNPN, SVGIG (reference sequence). V lost 0 bases, J lost 11 bases, and 7 bases stayed unmatched. DNA for the CDR3: TGTGCCTGGAGTGTCAGGGGGGTATCGGCCCAGCATTTT. Translating gives CAWSVRGVSAQHF.

The chain combines TRBV12-5 with TRBJ1-1; D unclear. V lost 3 bases, J lost 0 bases, and 8 bases lay in between. Germline V gene sequence: CDR1 LGHNT, CDR2 FRNRAP. This CDR3 has 14 residues. For the CDR3, the DNA is TGTGCTAGTGGTTTTGGGCAGTTGAACACTGAAGCTTTCTTT. This translates into CASGFGQLNTEAFF.

This clone occurred once. The chain is built from TRBV21-1 and TRBJ2-7; TRBD1, the D gene given by the table, was not confirmed from the DNA. TRBV21-1 is marked as a pseudogene. The CDR3 extends over 14 amino acids. DNA of the CDR3: TGTGCCAGCAGCCCGGACAGGGGCTGGAGGGAGCAGTACTTC. Translated: CASSPDRGWREQYF.

This clone has just one count. V is TRBV12-1 and J is TRBJ2-5; the table gives TRBD2 as D, unverified against the DNA. TRBV12-1 represents a pseudogene. The CDR3 contains 15 residues. Here the CDR3 reads CASSFTGGPRETQYF. CDR3 DNA: TGTGCCAGCAGCTTTACGGGGGGGCCGAGGGAGACCCAGTACTTC.

The chain joins TRBV29-1 to TRBJ1-1; D uncertain. V gave up 0 bases and J gave up 5 bases, with 10 bases separating them. The CDR3 contains 13 residues. CDR1 SQVTM and CDR2 ANQGSEA come from the germline V gene. The CDR3 DNA follows: TGCAGCGTTGAAGATCAAACACTAACTGAAGCTTTCTTT. It encodes CSVEDQTLTEAFF.

The chain uses TRBV5-6 and TRBJ1-2; TRBD1 matches at 8 bases. The CDR3 is 16 amino acids. With 1 base clipped from V and 6 bases from J, the junction kept 11 bases outside the gene matches. CDR1 and CDR2 (germline): SGHDT, YYEEEE. The CDR3 DNA reads TGTGCCAGCAGCTTGTTCCCGGACAGGGATGGACATGGCTACACCTTC. Translated: CASSLFPDRDGHGYTF.

The chain joins TRBV7-3 to TRBJ1-1, with D uncertain. Deletions cut 0 bases from V and 3 bases from J, with 14 bases between. This CDR3 spans 16 amino acids. The germline V gene has CDR1 SGHTA and CDR2 FQGTGA. CDR3 loop: CASSLTGSRTHTEAFF. The CDR3 DNA reads as TGTGCCAGCAGCTTAACAGGGAGTCGTACCCACACTGAAGCTTTCTTT.

This clone was observed a few times. The V gene is TRBV10-3, the J gene TRBJ1-1; possible D gene TRBD1, 5 bases. The CDR3 has 11 residues. Between the trimmed V and J ends, which lost 6 bases and 11 bases, there was a span of 13 bases. Germline-derived CDR1 and CDR2 are ENHRY and SYGVKD. The CDR3 DNA is TGTGCCATCAGGGACAACGTACTGGCTTTCTTT. It yields the protein CAIRDNVLAFF.

The chain has TRBV5-8 and TRBJ1-4; TRBD1 matches at 10 bases. The CDR3 consists of 14 residues. Per germline, CDR1 SGHTS and CDR2 YDEGEE. The ends lost 7 bases at V and 8 bases at J; junction bases unmatched: 8. The DNA of the CDR3 is TGTGCCAGCGACCGGACAGGGGGAGGCGAAAAACTGTTTTTT. This encodes CASDRTGGGEKLFF.